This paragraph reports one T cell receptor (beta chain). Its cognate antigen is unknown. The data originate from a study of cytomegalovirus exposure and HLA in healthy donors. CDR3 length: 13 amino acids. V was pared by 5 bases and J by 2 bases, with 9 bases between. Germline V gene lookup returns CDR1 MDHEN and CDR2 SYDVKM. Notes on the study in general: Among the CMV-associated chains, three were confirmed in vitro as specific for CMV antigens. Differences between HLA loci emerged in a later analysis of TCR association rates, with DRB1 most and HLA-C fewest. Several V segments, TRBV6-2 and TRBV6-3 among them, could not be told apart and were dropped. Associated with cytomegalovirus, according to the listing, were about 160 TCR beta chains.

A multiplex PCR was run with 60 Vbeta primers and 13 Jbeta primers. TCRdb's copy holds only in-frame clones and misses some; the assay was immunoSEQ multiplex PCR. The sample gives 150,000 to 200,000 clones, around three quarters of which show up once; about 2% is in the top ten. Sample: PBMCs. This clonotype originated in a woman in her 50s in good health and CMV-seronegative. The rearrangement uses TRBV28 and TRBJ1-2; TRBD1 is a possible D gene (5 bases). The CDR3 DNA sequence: TGTGCCAGCAGTCAGGGTTTGAACTATGGCTACACCTTC. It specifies CASSQGLNYGYTF.